Sequencing of this T cell receptor (beta chain) was carried out in a study of PD-1 blockade in classical Hodgkin lymphoma. Relapse was seen in all patients after autologous stem cell transplantation, and brentuximab vedotin exposure was variable. Responses achieved at best were complete response, partial response or progressive disease. Germline lookup yields CDR1 SQVTM and CDR2 ANQGSEA. The CDR3 runs 11 residues. V was shortened by 4 bases and J by 10 bases, with 14 bases between the two germline ends. The method was immunoSEQ multiplex PCR; TCRdb's version includes in-frame clones alone and lacks a portion of them. The data contain about 98,000 clones, more than 90% of them singletons.

This receptor was taken from a human donor with classical Hodgkin lymphoma. This sample comprised peripheral blood mononuclear cells (PBMCs), obtained at baseline. This rearrangement joins TRBV29-1 to TRBJ2-7; D possibly matches TRBD1 or TRBD2 (5 bases each). The CDR3 protein is CSVGGTGGQYF. CDR3 coding DNA: TGCAGCGTTGGGGGGACCGGCGGACAGTACTTC.